The sequence of this T cell receptor (beta chain) was determined in a study of OX40 agonist ivuxolimab in advanced cancers. The study, taken as a whole, reports: By week 6 at 0.1 to 3.0 mg/kg, blood CD4+ and CD8+ T cells had expanded clonally.

The V gene's germline CDR1 is GTSNPN and CDR2 SVGIG (reference sequence). The CDR3 is made up of 12 amino acids. V lost 3 bases to trimming and J lost 1 base, with 3 bases between them. This clone was detected once. Antigen specificity is unknown. The assay was immunoSEQ multiplex PCR, and TCRdb's table has in-frame clones only and misses some. The table includes around 100,000 clones, 91% detected once. The V call is TRBV30, the J call TRBJ2-2; unclear D gene. The source is an adult with an advanced solid tumor such as melanoma, head and neck, liver or kidney cancer. The sample consisted of CD4+ or CD8+ T cells sorted from blood, taken in a trial of the OX40 agonist ivuxolimab. CDR3 nucleotides: TGTGCCTGGAGCCAGAACACCGGGGAGCTGTTTTTT. Translated: CAWSQNTGELFF.